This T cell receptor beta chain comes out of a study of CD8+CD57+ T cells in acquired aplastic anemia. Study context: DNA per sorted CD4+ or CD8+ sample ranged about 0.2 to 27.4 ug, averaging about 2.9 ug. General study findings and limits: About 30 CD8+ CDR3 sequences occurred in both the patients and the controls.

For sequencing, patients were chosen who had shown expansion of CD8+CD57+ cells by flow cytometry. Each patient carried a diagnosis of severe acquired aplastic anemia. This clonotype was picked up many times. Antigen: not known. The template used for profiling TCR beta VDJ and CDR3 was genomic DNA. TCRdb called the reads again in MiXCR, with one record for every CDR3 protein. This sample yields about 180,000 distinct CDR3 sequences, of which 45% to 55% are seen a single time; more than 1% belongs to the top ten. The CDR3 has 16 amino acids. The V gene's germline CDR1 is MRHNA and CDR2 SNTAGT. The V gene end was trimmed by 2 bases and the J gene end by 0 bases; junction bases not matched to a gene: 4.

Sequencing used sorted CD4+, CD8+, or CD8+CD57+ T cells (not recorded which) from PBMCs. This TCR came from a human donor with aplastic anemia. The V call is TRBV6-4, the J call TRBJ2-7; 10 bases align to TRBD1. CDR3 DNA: TGTGCCAGCAGTGACCCGGGACAGGGGATCTCCTACGAGCAGTACTTC. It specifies CASSDPGQGISYEQYF.